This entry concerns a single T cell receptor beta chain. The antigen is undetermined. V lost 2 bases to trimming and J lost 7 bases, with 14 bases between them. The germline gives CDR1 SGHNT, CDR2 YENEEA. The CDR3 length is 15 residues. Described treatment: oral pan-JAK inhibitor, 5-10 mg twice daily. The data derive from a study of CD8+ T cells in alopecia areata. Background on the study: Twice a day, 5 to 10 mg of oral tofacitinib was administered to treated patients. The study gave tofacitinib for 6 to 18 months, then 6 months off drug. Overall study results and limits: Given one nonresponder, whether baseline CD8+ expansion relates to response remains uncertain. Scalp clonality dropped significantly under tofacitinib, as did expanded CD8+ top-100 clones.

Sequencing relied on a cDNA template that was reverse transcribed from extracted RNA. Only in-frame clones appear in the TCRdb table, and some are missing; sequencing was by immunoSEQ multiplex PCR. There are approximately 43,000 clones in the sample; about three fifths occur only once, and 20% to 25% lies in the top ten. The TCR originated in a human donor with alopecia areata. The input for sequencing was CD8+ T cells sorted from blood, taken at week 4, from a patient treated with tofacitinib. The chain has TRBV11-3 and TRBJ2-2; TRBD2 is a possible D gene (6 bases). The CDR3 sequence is CASSLMGGISGELFF. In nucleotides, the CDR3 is TGTGCCAGCAGCTTAATGGGGGGAATCAGCGGGGAGCTGTTTTTT. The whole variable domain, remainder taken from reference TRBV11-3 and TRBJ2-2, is EAGVVQSPRYKIIEKKQPVAFWCNPISGHNTLYWYLQNLGQGPELLIRYENEEAVDDSQLPKDRFSAERLKGVDSTLKIQPAELGDSAVYLCASSLMGGISGELFFGEGSRLTVL.